The clone carrying this T cell receptor (beta chain) showed up just a few times. The antigen remains undetermined. The CDR3 totals 11 residues. V was clipped by 5 bases and J by 8 bases, with 10 bases between them. Germline V lookup: CDR1 SGHTS, CDR2 YDEGEE. Data came from immunoSEQ multiplex PCR; TCRdb stores just in-frame clones and leaves some out. Of some 30,000 clones listed, about 94% are singletons. These data come from a study of T cell clonotyping in hematopoietic cell transplantation. General study results and limits: Recipient TCR diversity dropped after transplant; expanded clonotypes rose from day 30 to 180.

The sample taken for sequencing was peripheral blood mononuclear cells. The chain uses TRBV5-8 and TRBJ1-2; D unresolved. This TCR derives from a man in his fifties in good health. Some clones in this sample may be carry-over from other donors' samples. In DNA form, the CDR3 reads TGTGCCAGCAGATTTCTTTGGGGCTACACCTTC. Translation: CASRFLWGYTF.